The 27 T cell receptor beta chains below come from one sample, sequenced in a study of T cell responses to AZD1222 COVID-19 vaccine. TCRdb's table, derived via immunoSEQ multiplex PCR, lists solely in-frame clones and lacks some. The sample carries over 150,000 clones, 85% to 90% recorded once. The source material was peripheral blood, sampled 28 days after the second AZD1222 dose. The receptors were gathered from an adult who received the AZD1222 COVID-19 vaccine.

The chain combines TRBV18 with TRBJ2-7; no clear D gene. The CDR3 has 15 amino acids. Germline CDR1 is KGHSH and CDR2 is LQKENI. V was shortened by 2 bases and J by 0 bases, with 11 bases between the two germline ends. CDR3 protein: CASSPSSRASYEQYF. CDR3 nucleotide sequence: TGTGCCAGCTCACCAAGTTCAAGGGCCTCCTACGAGCAGTACTTC. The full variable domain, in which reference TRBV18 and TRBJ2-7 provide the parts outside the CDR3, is NAGVMQNPRHLVRRRGQEARLRCSPMKGHSHVYWYRQLPEEGLKFMVYLQKENIIDESGMPKERFSAEFPKEGPSILRIQQVVRGDSAAYFCASSPSSRASYEQYFGPGTRLTVT.

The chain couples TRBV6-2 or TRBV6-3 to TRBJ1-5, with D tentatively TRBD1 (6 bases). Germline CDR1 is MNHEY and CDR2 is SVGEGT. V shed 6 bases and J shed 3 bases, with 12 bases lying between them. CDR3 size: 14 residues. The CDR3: CASSRGQPNQPQHF. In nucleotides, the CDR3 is TGTGCCAGCAGCCGCGGACAGCCCAATCAGCCCCAGCATTTT.

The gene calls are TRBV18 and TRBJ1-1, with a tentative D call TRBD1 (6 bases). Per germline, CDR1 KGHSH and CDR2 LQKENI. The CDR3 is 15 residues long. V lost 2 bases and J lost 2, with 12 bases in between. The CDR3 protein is CASSPYRGLNTEAFF. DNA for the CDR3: TGTGCCAGCTCACCATATCGGGGGCTCAACACTGAAGCTTTCTTT.

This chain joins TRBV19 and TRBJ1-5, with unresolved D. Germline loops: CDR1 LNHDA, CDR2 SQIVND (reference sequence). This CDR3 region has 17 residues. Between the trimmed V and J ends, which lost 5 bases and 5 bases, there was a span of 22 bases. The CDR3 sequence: CASSSLGQWAGDQPQHF. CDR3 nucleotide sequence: TGTGCCAGTAGTTCCCTCGGTCAGTGGGCCGGGGATCAGCCCCAGCATTTT. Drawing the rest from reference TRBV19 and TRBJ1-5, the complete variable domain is DGGITQSPKYLFRKEGQNVTLSCEQNLNHDAMYWYRQDPGQGLRLIYYSQIVNDFQKGDIAEGYSVSREKKESFPLTVTSAQKNPTAFYLCASSSLGQWAGDQPQHFGDGTRLSIL.

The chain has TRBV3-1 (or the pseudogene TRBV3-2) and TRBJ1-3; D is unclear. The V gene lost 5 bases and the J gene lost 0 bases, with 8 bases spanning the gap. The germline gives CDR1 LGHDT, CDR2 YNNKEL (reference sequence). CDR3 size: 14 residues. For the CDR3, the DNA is TGTGCCAGCAGCGATACAGCCTCTGGAAACACCATATATTTT. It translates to CASSDTASGNTIYF.

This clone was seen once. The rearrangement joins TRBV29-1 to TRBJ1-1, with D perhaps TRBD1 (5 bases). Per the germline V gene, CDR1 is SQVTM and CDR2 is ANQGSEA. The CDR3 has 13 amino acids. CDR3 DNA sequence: TGCAGTGATGGCAGGGAAGGGAACACTGAAGCTTTCTTT. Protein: CSDGREGNTEAFF. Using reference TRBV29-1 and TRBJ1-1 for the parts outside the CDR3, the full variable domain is SAVISQKPSRDICQRGTSLTIQCQVDSQVTMMFWYRQQPGQSLTLIATANQGSEATYESGFVIDKFPISRPNLTFSTLTVSNMSPEDSSIYLCSDGREGNTEAFFGQGTRLTVV.

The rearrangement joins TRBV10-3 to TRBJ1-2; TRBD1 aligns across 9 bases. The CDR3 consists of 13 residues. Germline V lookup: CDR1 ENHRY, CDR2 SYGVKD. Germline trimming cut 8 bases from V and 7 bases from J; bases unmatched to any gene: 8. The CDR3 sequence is CAIGGTGQSGYTF. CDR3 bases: TGTGCCATCGGTGGGACAGGGCAAAGTGGCTACACCTTC.

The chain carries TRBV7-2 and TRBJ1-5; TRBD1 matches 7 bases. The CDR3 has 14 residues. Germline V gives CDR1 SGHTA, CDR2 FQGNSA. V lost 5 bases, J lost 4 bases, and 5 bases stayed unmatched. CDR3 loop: CASSPRTGNQPQHF. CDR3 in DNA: TGTGCCAGCAGCCCCAGGACAGGAAATCAGCCCCAGCATTTT. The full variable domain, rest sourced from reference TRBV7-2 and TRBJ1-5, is GAGVSQSPSNKVTEKGKDVELRCDPISGHTALYWYRQSLGQGLEFLIYFQGNSAPDKSGLPSDRFSAERTGGSVSTLTIQRTQQEDSAVYLCASSPRTGNQPQHFGDGTRLSIL.

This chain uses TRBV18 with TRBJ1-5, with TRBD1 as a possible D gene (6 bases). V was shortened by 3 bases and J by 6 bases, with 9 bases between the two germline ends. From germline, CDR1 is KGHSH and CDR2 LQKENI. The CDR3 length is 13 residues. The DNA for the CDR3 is TGTGCCAGCTCACCCGGGGGCCCTCAGCCCCAGCATTTT. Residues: CASSPGGPQPQHF.

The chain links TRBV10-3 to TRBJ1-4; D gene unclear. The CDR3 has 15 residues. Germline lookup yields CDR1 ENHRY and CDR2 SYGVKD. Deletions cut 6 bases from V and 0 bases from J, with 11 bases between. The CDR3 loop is CAISATVPTNEKLFF. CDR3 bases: TGTGCCATCAGCGCTACCGTACCAACTAATGAAAAACTGTTTTTT.

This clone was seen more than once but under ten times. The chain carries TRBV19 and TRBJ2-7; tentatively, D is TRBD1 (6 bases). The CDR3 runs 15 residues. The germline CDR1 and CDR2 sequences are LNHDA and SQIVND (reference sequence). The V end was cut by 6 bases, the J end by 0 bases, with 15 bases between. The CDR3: CASSLTGRSSYEQYF. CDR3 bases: TGTGCCAGTAGCCTTACAGGGAGAAGCTCCTACGAGCAGTACTTC.

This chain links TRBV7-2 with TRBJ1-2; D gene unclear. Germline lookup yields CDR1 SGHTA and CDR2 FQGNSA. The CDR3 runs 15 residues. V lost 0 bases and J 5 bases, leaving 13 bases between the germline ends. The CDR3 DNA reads TGTGCCAGCAGCTTAGCCGGTTATGACGGGTATGGCTACACCTTC. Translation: CASSLAGYDGYGYTF. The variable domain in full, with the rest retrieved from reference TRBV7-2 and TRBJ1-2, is GAGVSQSPSNKVTEKGKDVELRCDPISGHTALYWYRQSLGQGLEFLIYFQGNSAPDKSGLPSDRFSAERTGGSVSTLTIQRTQQEDSAVYLCASSLAGYDGYGYTFGSGTRLTVV.

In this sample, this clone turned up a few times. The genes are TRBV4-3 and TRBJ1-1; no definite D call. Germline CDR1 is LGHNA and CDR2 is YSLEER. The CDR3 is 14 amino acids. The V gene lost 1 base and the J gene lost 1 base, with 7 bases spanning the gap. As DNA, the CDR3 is TGCGCCAGCAGCCAAGTGAACCAGAACACTGAAGCTTTCTTT. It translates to CASSQVNQNTEAFF.

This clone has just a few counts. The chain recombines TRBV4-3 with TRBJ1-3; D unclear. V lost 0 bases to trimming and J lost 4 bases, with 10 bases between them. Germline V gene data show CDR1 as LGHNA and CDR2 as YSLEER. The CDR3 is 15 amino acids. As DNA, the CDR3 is TGCGCCAGCAGCCAAGAACCCGCGCGAGGAAACACCATATATTTT. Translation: CASSQEPARGNTIYF.

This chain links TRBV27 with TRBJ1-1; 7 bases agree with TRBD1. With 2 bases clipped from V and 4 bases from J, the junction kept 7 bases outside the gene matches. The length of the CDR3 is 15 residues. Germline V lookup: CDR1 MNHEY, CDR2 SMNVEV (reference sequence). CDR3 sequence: CASSLTGAAGTEAFF. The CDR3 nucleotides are TGTGCCAGCAGTTTAACAGGGGCTGCGGGCACTGAAGCTTTCTTT.

The CDR3 spells CASSKDREGGYTF. CDR3 sequence (DNA): TGTGCCAGCAGCAAGGACAGGGAGGGTGGCTACACCTTC. The V and J genes are TRBV7-2 and TRBJ1-2; TRBD1 aligns across 8 bases. Germline lookup yields CDR1 SGHTA and CDR2 FQGNSA. After removal of 5 bases from V and 7 bases from J, the junction contained 6 bases not matched to a gene. The CDR3 length is 13 residues.

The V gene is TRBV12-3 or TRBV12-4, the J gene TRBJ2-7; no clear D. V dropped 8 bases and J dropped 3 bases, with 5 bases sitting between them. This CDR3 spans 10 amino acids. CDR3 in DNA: TGTGCCAGCGGCGGCTACGAGCAGTACTTC. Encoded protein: CASGGYEQYF.

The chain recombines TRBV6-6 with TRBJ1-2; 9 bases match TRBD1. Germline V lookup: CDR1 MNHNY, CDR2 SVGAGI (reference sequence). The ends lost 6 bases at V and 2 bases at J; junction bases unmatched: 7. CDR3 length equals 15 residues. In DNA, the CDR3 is TGTGCCAGCAGGCCGGGACAGGGAAGGAACTATGGCTACACCTTC. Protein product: CASRPGQGRNYGYTF.

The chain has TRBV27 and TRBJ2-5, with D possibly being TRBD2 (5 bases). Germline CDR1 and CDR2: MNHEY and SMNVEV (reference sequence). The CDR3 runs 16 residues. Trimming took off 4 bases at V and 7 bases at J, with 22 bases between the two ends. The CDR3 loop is CASSSPGKATIGTQYF. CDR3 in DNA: TGTGCCAGCAGTTCCCCCGGGAAGGCGACTATAGGGACCCAGTACTTC.

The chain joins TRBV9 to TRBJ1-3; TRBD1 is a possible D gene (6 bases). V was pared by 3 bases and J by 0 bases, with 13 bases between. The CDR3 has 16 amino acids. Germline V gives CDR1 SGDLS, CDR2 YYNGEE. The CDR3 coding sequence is TGTGCCAGCAGCGCCGGGGGCAGCCTCTCTGGAAACACCATATATTTT. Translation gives CASSAGGSLSGNTIYF.

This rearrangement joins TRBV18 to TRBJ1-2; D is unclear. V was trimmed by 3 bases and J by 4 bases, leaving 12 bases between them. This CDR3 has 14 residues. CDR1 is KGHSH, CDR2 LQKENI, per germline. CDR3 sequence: CASSPEVNAYGYTF. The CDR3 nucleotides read TGTGCCAGCTCACCTGAGGTCAACGCCTATGGCTACACCTTC. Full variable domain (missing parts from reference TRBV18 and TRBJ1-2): NAGVMQNPRHLVRRRGQEARLRCSPMKGHSHVYWYRQLPEEGLKFMVYLQKENIIDESGMPKERFSAEFPKEGPSILRIQQVVRGDSAAYFCASSPEVNAYGYTFGSGTRLTVV.

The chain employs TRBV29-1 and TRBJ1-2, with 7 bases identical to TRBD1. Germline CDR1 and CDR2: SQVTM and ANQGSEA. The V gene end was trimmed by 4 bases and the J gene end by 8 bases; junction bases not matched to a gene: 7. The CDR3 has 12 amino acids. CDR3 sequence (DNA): TGCAGCGTTGGTTGGCAGGGGGAGGGCTACACCTTC. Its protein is CSVGWQGEGYTF.

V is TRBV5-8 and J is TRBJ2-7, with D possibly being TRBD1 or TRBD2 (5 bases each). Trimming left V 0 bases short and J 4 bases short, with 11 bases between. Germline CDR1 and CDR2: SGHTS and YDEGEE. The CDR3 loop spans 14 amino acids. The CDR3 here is CASSLAGTAYEQYF. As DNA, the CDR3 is TGTGCCAGCAGCTTGGCCGGGACCGCATACGAGCAGTACTTC.

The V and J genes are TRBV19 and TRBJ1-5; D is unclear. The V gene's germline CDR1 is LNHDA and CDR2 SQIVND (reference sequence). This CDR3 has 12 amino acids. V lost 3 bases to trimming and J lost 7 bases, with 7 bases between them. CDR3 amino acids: CASSISAQPQHF. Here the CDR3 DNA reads TGTGCCAGTAGTATCAGTGCGCAGCCCCAGCATTTT.

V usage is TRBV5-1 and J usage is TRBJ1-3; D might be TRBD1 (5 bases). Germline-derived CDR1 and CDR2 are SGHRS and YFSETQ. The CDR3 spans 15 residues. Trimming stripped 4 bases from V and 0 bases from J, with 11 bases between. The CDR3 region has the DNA TGCGCCAGCAGCGCAGGGACGAGCTCTGGAAACACCATATATTTT. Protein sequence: CASSAGTSSGNTIYF.

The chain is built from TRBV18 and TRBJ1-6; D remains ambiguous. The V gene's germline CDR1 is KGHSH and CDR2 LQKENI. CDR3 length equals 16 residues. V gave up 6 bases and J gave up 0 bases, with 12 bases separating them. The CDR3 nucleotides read TGTGCCAGCTCGCCAACCCTAGCCTCCTATAATTCACCCCTCCACTTT. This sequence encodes CASSPTLASYNSPLHF.

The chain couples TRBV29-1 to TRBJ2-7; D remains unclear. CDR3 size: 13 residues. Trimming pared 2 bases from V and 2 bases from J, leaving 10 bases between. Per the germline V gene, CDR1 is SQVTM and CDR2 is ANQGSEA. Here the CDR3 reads CSVETTQTYEQYF. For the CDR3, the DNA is TGCAGCGTTGAAACGACTCAAACCTACGAGCAGTACTTC.